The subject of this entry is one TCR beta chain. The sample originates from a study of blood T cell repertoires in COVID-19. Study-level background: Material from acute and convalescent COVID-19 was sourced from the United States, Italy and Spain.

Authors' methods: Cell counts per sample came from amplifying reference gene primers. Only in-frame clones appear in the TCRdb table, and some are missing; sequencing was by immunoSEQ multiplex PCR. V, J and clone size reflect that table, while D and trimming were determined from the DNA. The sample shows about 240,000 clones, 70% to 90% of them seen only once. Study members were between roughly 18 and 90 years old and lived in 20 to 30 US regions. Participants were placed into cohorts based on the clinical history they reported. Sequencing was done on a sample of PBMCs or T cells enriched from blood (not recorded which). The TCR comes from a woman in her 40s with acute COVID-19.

CDR3: CSASSIGTVQETQYF. The CDR3, as DNA: TGCAGTGCTAGTTCTATCGGGACAGTCCAAGAGACCCAGTACTTC. V is TRBV20-1 and J is TRBJ2-5, with TRBD1 matching over 7 bases. This CDR3 comprises 15 residues. J was trimmed by 1 base and V by 3 bases; bases with no gene match: 8. Germline-derived CDR1 and CDR2 are DFQATT and SNEGSKA (reference sequence).